Described below is a single TCR beta chain sequence and its context. These data are taken from a study of shared T cell receptors in the human thymus. The CDR3 covers 15 residues. V lost 2 bases and J lost 5; bases outside the gene matches: 7. The germline V gene has CDR1 MNHNS and CDR2 SASEGT. Produced via immunoSEQ multiplex PCR; TCRdb's table is partial and in-frame only. The data hold fewer than 700,000 clones, with approximately 87% observed a single time. The data also belong to a second study, concerning human thymus T cells.

This sequence originates from a boy under three years old with a congenital heart defect. The sequenced material came from thymocytes. The chain carries TRBV6-1 and TRBJ2-3, with 7 bases aligning to TRBD2. This chain's CDR3 is CASSESREVEDTQYF. The CDR3 DNA reads TGTGCCAGCAGTGAAAGTCGGGAGGTTGAAGATACGCAGTATTTT.